Given below is one TCR beta chain in context. The table lists this clonotype with a few counts. Its specific antigen is unknown. The input lacks base qualities; no much larger clone sits a single base away. The data belong to a study of T-cell memory formation after mild COVID-19 (dated by TCRdb to the early 2020s). At the level of the whole study: TCR sequence clusters from the two donors were found to be largely donor specific. In two donors, T-cell clones that expanded and contracted after mild COVID-19 were followed by sequencing TCRalpha and TCRbeta repertoires longitudinally. Two young, previously healthy adult volunteers made up the cohort, one male and one female.

Ficoll-Paque density gradient centrifugation was the method used to isolate PBMCs. The listed sequencing device is Illumina NovaSeq 6000. TCRalpha and TCRbeta cDNA libraries were built by 5'RACE with constant-segment primers, adding sample barcodes and unique molecular identifiers. Trizol reagent was used to extract RNA from every sample. Library amplification was performed in two PCR steps, and a second sample barcode and Illumina TruSeq adapters were introduced in the second step. Sequencing of libraries was performed on an Illumina NovaSeq with 2 x 150 bp paired-end reads. On the authors' methods: Demultiplexing of reads and collapsing into UMI-guided consensus sequences were performed with migec v1.2.7. Using mixcr v2.1.11, UMI consensuses were aligned to TRA and TRB V and J templates and then assembled into clonotypes. A clonotype was counted as expanded or contracted only when both edgeR and NoisET called the clonotype significant, with the noise models trained on biological replicates. edgeR calls used a false discovery rate-adjusted p below 0.01 and a log2 fold-change threshold of 1. PCA with hierarchical clustering of max-normalized trajectories of the 1000 most abundant clonotypes was used as exploratory dynamics analysis. The CD4 or CD8 phenotype of responding clones was assigned using the separately sequenced CD4+ and CD8+ repertoires. In-frame beta chains were kept once TCRdb had trimmed the public reads at Q25 with fastp and called clones with MiXCR. Under each unique CDR3 protein, matching rows form one entry showing the most common genes and DNA. These V and J calls are TCRdb output, not the study's own analysis. This sample comprises fewer than 650,000 distinct CDR3 sequences, about 20% of them detected only once. Approximately 8.4% of the sample is taken by the ten largest.

What the research found in general, with its limitations: The study included only two mild cases, and larger cohorts that include severe cases with pre-infection samples were judged to be necessary. Clones that contracted from day 15 to 85 showed balanced CD4/CD8 phenotypes, whereas a second wave of clones that expanded from day 15 to 37 leaned towards CD4+. SARS-CoV-2 specificity of the second-wave clones peaking on day 37 was not confirmed. The detection of some responding clones in pre-infection memory suggests that pre-existing cross-reactive memory T cells joined the SARS-CoV-2 response. Contracting CD4+ clones were located mainly in the CM and EM memory subsets, whereas CD8+ clones were found to be enriched in EMRA.

Sequenced sample: PBMCs or a T cell subset sorted from them (not recorded which). The TCR originated in an adult woman who had mild COVID-19 (a few samples of this study predate the infection). The sample titles of this study are shuffled in the database, so cell type and time point are left out; the donor was told from shared clones.

For the CDR3, the sequence is CATSRVDRRTEAFF. Read as DNA, the sequence is TGTGCCACCAGCAGAGTAGACAGGCGGACTGAAGCTTTCTTT. This sequence uses TRBV15 and TRBJ1-1, and TRBD1 may be the D gene, going by 6 matching bases. Counted from cysteine to phenylalanine, this CDR3 has 14 amino acids. Only CDR3 DNA remains: 42 bases, in frame from the first base. Sequences LNHNV (CDR1) and YYDKDF (CDR2) are obtained from the germline V gene (reference sequence). V is cut by 1 base and J by 5 bases, and the space between the germline ends is 11 bases.